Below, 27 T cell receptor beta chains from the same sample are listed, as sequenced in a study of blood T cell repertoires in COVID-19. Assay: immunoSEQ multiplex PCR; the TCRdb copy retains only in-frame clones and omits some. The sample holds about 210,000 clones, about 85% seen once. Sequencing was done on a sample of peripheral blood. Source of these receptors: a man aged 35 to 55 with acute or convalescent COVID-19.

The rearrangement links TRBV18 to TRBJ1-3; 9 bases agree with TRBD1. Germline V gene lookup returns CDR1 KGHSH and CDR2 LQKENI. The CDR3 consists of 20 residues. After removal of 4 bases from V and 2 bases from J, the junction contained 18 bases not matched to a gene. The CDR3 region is CASSLRAGQGGPSAGNTIYF. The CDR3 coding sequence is TGTGCCAGCTCACTCCGGGCGGGACAGGGAGGCCCTTCGGCTGGAAACACCATATATTTT.

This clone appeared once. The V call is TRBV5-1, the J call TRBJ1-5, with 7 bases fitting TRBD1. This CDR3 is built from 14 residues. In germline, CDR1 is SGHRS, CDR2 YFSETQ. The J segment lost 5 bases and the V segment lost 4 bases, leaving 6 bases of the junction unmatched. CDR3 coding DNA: TGCGCCAGCAGCCCGACAGGGCGGTATCAGCCCCAGCATTTT. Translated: CASSPTGRYQPQHF.

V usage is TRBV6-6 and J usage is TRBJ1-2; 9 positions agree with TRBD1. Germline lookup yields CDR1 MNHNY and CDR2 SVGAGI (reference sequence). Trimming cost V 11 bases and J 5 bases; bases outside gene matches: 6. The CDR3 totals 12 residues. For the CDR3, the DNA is TGTGCCCTGGACAGGGGCGCTTATGGCTACACCTTC. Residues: CALDRGAYGYTF.

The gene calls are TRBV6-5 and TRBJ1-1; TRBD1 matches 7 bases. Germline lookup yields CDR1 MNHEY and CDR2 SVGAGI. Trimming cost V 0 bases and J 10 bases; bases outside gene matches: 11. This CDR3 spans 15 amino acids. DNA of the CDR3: TGTGCCAGCAGTTACTCGTCGGGACAGCAAGGGGGAGCTTTCTTT. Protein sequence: CASSYSSGQQGGAFF.

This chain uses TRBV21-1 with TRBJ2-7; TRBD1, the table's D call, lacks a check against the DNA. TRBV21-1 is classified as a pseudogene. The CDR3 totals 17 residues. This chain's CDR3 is CASSKVKGRRRNYEQYF. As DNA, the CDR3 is TGTGCCAGCAGCAAAGTAAAGGGGCGCAGACGAAACTACGAGCAGTACTTC.

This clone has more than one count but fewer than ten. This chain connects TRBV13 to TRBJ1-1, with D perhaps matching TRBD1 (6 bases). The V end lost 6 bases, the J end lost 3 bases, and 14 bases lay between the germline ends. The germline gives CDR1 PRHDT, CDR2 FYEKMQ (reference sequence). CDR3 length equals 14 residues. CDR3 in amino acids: CASRLDGQYTEAFF. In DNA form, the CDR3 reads TGTGCCAGCAGGCTTGACGGACAGTACACTGAAGCTTTCTTT.

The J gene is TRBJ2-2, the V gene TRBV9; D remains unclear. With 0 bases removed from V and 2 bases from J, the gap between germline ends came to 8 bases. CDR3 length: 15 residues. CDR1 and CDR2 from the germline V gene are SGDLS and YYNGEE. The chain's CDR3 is CASSVGGHNTGELFF. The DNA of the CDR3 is TGTGCCAGCAGCGTAGGAGGTCACAACACCGGGGAGCTGTTTTTT.

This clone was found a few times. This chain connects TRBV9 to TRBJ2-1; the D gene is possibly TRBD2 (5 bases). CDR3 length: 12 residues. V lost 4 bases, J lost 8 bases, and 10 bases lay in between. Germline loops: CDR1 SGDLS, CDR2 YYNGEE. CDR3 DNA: TGTGCCAGCAGCATTCTCGGGGATGAGCAGTTCTTC. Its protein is CASSILGDEQFF.

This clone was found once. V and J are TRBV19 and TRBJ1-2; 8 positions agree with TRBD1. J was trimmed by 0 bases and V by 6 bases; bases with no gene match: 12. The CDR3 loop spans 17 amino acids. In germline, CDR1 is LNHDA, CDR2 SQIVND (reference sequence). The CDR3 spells CASRRDGTGVPNYGYTF. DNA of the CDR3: TGTGCCAGTAGAAGGGATGGGACAGGAGTTCCTAACTATGGCTACACCTTC.

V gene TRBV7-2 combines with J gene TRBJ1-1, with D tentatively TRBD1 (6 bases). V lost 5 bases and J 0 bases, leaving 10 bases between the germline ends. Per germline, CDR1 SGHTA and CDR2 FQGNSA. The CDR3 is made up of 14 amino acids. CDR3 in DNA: TGTGCCAGCAGCCCCGGGACAATGAACACTGAAGCTTTCTTT. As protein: CASSPGTMNTEAFF.

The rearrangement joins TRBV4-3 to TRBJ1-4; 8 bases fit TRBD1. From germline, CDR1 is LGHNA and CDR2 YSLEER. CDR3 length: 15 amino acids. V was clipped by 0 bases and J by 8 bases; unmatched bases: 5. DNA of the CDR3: TGCGCCAGCAGCCAAGATCTACAGGGGGGGGAAAAACTGTTTTTT. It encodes CASSQDLQGGEKLFF.

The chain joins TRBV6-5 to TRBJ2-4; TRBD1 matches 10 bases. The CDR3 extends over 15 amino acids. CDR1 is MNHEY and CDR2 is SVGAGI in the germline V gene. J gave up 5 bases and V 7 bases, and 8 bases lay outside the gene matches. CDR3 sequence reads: CASTGTGTGENIQYF. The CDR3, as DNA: TGTGCCAGCACCGGAACGGGGACAGGGGAAAACATTCAGTACTTC.

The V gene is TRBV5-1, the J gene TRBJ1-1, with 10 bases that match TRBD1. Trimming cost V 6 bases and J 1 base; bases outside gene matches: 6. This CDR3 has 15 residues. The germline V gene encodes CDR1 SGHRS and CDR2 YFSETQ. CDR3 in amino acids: CASTGTGVSNTEAFF. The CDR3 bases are TGCGCCAGCACCGGGACAGGGGTTTCGAACACTGAAGCTTTCTTT.

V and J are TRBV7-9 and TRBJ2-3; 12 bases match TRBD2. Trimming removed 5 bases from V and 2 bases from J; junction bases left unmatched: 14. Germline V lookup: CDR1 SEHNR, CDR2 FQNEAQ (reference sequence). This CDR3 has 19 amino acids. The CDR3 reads CASSDPGLAGFVSTDTQYF. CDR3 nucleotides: TGTGCCAGCAGCGATCCCGGACTAGCGGGATTCGTTTCCACAGATACGCAGTATTTT.

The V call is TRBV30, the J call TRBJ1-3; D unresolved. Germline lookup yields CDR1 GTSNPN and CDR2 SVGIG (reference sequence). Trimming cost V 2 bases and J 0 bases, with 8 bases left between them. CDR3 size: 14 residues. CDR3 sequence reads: CAWSRRSSGNTIYF. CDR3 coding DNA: TGTGCCTGGAGTCGGAGATCCTCTGGAAACACCATATATTTT.

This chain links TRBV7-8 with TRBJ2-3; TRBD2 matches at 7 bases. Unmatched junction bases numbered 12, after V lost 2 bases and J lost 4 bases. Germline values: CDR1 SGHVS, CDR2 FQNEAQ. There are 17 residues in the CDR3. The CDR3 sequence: CASSLSGFAGEADTQYF. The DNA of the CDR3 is TGTGCCAGCAGCTTATCGGGATTCGCGGGAGAAGCAGATACGCAGTATTTT.

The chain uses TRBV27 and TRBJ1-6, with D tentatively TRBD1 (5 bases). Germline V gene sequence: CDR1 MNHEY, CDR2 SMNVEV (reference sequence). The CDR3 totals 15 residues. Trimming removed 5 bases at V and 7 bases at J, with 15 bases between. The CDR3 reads CASSPLGGLNSPLHF. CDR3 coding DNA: TGTGCCAGCAGTCCCCTCGGGGGTTTAAATTCACCCCTCCACTTT.

The CDR3 bases are TGTGCCAGCAGTTTTACAGGGAATCAGCCCCAGCATTTT. Its protein is CASSFTGNQPQHF. The rearrangement joins TRBV12-3 or TRBV12-4 to TRBJ1-5; weak D call: TRBD1 (6 bases). The CDR3 runs to 13 residues. The V end was cut by 3 bases, the J end by 4 bases, with 7 bases between.

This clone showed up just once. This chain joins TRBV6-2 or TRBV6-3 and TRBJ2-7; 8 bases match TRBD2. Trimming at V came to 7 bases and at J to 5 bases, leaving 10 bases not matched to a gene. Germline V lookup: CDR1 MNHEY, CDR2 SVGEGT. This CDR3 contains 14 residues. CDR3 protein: CASTPGLGRDEQYF. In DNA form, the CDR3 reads TGTGCCAGCACCCCGGGACTAGGGAGAGACGAGCAGTACTTC.

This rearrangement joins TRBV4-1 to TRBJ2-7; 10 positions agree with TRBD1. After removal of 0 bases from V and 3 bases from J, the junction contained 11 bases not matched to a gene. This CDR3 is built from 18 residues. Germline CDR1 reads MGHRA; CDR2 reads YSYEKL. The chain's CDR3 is CASSQDIRDRGSIYEQYF. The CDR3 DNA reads TGCGCCAGCAGCCAAGATATCAGGGACAGGGGCTCGATCTACGAGCAGTACTTC.

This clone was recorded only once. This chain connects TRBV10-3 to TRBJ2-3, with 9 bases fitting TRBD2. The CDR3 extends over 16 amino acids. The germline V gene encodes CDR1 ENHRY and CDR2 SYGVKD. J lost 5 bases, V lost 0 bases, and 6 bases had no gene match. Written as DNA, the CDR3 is TGTGCCATCAGTGAGTCTGGCGCGGGAGGGGGAGATACGCAGTATTTT. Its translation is CAISESGAGGGDTQYF.

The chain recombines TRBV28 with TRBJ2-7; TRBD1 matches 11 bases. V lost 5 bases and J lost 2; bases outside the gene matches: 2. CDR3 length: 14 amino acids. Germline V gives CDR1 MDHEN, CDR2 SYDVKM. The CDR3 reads CASSRTGGTYEQYF. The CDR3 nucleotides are TGTGCCAGCAGTCGGACAGGGGGCACCTACGAGCAGTACTTC. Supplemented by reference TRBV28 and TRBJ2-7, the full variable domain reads DVKVTQSSRYLVKRTGEKVFLECVQDMDHENMFWYRQDPGLGLRLIYFSYDVKMKEKGDIPEGYSVSREKKERFSLILESASTNQTSMYLCASSRTGGTYEQYFGPGTRLTVT.

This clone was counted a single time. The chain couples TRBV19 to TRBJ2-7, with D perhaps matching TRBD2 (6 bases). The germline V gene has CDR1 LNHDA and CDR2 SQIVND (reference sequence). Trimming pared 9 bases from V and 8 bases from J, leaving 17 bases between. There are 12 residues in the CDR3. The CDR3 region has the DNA TGTGCCAGCAGCACACTGGGGACTCAGCAGTACTTC. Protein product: CASSTLGTQQYF.

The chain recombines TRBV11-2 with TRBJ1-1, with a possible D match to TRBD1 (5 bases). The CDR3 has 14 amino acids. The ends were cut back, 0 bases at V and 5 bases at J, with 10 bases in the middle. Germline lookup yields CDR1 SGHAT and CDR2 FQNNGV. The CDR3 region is CASSLDLEGTEAFF. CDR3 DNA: TGTGCCAGCAGCTTAGATTTGGAGGGGACTGAAGCTTTCTTT.

Written as DNA, the CDR3 is TGTGCCAGTAGTATTCAGGGTCTGGACTCACCCCTCCACTTT. Translated, it gives CASSIQGLDSPLHF. This rearrangement joins TRBV19 to TRBJ1-6, with D possibly being TRBD1 (5 bases). This CDR3 is built from 14 residues. Trimming stripped 3 bases from V and 10 bases from J, with 13 bases between. Per germline, CDR1 LNHDA and CDR2 SQIVND (reference sequence). Based on the CDR3 plus reference TRBV19 and TRBJ1-6, the full variable domain is DGGITQSPKYLFRKEGQNVTLSCEQNLNHDAMYWYRQDPGQGLRLIYYSQIVNDFQKGDIAEGYSVSREKKESFPLTVTSAQKNPTAFYLCASSIQGLDSPLHFGNGTRLTVT.

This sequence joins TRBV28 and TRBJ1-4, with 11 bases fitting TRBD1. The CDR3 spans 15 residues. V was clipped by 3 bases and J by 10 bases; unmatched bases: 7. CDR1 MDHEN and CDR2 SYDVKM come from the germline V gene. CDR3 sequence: CASSLGTGGQGKLFF. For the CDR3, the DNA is TGTGCCAGCAGTTTGGGGACAGGGGGTCAGGGAAAACTGTTTTTT.

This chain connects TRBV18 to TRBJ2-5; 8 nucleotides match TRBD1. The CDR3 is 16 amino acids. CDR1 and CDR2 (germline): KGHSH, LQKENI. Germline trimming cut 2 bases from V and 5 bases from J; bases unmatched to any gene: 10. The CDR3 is CASSPTTGAEGETQYF. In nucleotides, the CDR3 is TGTGCCAGCTCACCAACGACAGGGGCAGAAGGGGAGACCCAGTACTTC.